This TCR beta chain was identified in a study of T cell responses to AZD1222 COVID-19 vaccine. Clones were read by immunoSEQ multiplex PCR, and TCRdb kept only the in-frame ones, dropping some. The sample lists 130,000 to 150,000 clones, 88% occurring once. The starting material was peripheral blood, obtained on day 0 of AZD1222 vaccination. This sequence originates from an adult in good health.

The CDR3 region has the DNA TGTGCCAGCACCCCAGGGGACTTGAACACTGAAGCTTTCTTT. Protein sequence: CASTPGDLNTEAFF. This chain connects TRBV27 to TRBJ1-1; possibly TRBD1 for D (6 bases). CDR3 length: 14 amino acids. The V end was cut by 7 bases, the J end by 0 bases, with 12 bases between. CDR1 and CDR2 from the germline V gene are MNHEY and SMNVEV (reference sequence).